Presented here are 27 T cell receptor beta chains from one specimen sequenced in a study of cytomegalovirus exposure and HLA in healthy donors. Use of 60 Vbeta and 13 Jbeta primers characterized the PCR. The protocol was immunoSEQ multiplex PCR, while the TCRdb copy is restricted to in-frame clones and leaves out a portion. The table shows some 140,000 clones, with more than 75% occurring only once. Sequences were obtained from PBMCs. The receptor source for this set is a young man in good health and CMV-seropositive.

The chain uses TRBV27 and TRBJ2-1; 12 nucleotides line up with TRBD2. CDR3 length: 18 residues. Per germline, CDR1 MNHEY and CDR2 SMNVEV (reference sequence). Trimming cost V 0 bases and J 8 bases; bases outside gene matches: 11. The CDR3 sequence: CASSLSSWTSGNWDEQFF. CDR3 bases: TGTGCCAGCAGTTTATCGTCCTGGACTAGCGGGAATTGGGATGAGCAGTTCTTC.

This rearrangement joins TRBV19 to TRBJ2-1; maybe TRBD2 (6 bases). V dropped 5 bases and J dropped 15 bases, with 23 bases sitting between them. This CDR3 contains 14 residues. Germline-derived CDR1 and CDR2 are LNHDA and SQIVND (reference sequence). In nucleotides, the CDR3 is TGTGCCAGTAGTCTGGACTACAGGAAGGCAGTGCGGTTCTTC. Protein sequence: CASSLDYRKAVRFF.

The sample holds a few counts of this clone. The chain couples TRBV7-2 to TRBJ1-4; no definite D call. V was cut by 1 base and J by 5 bases, with 8 bases left in between. This CDR3 has 14 residues. Germline-derived CDR1 and CDR2 are SGHTA and FQGNSA. The DNA of the CDR3 is TGTGCCAGCAGCTTAGGGCAGGCGAATGAAAAACTGTTTTTT. This gives the protein CASSLGQANEKLFF.

The chain combines TRBV18 with TRBJ2-7; TRBD2 aligns across 9 bases. CDR1 is KGHSH, CDR2 LQKENI, per germline. The CDR3 totals 14 residues. The V gene end was trimmed by 5 bases and the J gene end by 2 bases; junction bases not matched to a gene: 4. In DNA form, the CDR3 reads TGTGCCAGCTCAGGGACTAGCAAGACCTACGAGCAGTACTTC. This gives the protein CASSGTSKTYEQYF.

This chain uses TRBV10-3 with TRBJ2-7; TRBD2 aligns across 8 bases. The V and J ends lost 0 bases and 2 bases, in that order; junction bases with no gene match: 9. Germline values: CDR1 ENHRY, CDR2 SYGVKD. This CDR3 is built from 17 residues. Written as DNA, the CDR3 is TGTGCCATCAGTGAGTCCGCGGGGGGCGGCAATACCTACGAGCAGTACTTC. Amino acid sequence: CAISESAGGGNTYEQYF.

V gene TRBV9 combines with J gene TRBJ2-7; 9 bases are shared with TRBD1. V lost 3 bases, J lost 6 bases, and 10 bases stayed unmatched. The length of the CDR3 is 15 residues. Per the germline V gene, CDR1 is SGDLS and CDR2 is YYNGEE. CDR3 sequence reads: CASSATGGEYSEQYF. CDR3 coding DNA: TGTGCCAGCAGCGCAACAGGGGGCGAATACTCCGAGCAGTACTTC.

This clone was seen a handful of times. The chain has TRBV7-2 and TRBJ1-1, with D maybe TRBD1 (6 bases). The V and J ends lost 3 bases and 9 bases respectively, with 14 bases between them. CDR1 SGHTA and CDR2 FQGNSA come from the germline V gene. The CDR3 covers 13 residues. CDR3 nucleotides: TGTGCCAGCAGCTTCTTGGTGGGACATCAAGCTTTCTTT. Encoded protein: CASSFLVGHQAFF.

This clone has a handful of counts. The J gene is TRBJ1-2, the V gene TRBV4-1; possible D gene TRBD1, 6 bases. Germline V gives CDR1 MGHRA, CDR2 YSYEKL. This CDR3 is 15 amino acids long. With 0 bases removed from V and 2 bases from J, the gap between germline ends came to 10 bases. CDR3 amino acids: CASSQETGRNYGYTF. The DNA for the CDR3 is TGCGCCAGCAGCCAAGAAACAGGGAGAAACTATGGCTACACCTTC.

The gene calls are TRBV18 and TRBJ1-4, with unresolved D. The germline V and J ends were trimmed by 0 bases and 2 bases, with 13 bases remaining between them. The CDR3 covers 17 residues. CDR1 is KGHSH, CDR2 LQKENI, per germline. The CDR3 sequence: CASSPPRPGPTNEKLFF. The CDR3 bases are TGTGCCAGCTCACCACCCCGTCCGGGTCCGACTAATGAAAAACTGTTTTTT.

The genes are TRBV7-9 and TRBJ2-7; 8 nucleotides line up with TRBD1. This CDR3 region has 16 residues. J gave up 2 bases and V 1 base, and 7 bases lay outside the gene matches. Germline V CDR1 and CDR2: SEHNR, FQNEAQ (reference sequence). The CDR3: CASSLEYGTGTYEQYF. CDR3 coding DNA: TGTGCCAGCAGCTTAGAGTATGGGACAGGAACCTACGAGCAGTACTTC.

The chain recombines TRBV7-2 with TRBJ2-4; TRBD1 agrees at 7 bases. Germline values: CDR1 SGHTA, CDR2 FQGNSA. The CDR3 length is 15 residues. The junction had 11 bases not matched to a gene; V was cut back by 4 bases and J by 8 bases. CDR3 DNA sequence: TGTGCCAGCAGCTCCCGAAGGGGGCCGAAAGACATTCAGTACTTC. Translated, it gives CASSSRRGPKDIQYF.

The V call is TRBV11-1, the J call TRBJ2-1; D remains unclear. With 4 bases removed from V and 3 bases from J, the gap between germline ends came to 16 bases. Germline CDR1 SGHAT, CDR2 FQDESV (reference sequence). CDR3 length: 16 amino acids. In DNA, the CDR3 is TGTGCCAGCAGCTCCCCCTTAGAGCACTTCTACAATGAGCAGTTCTTC. Protein product: CASSSPLEHFYNEQFF.

This clone has just one count. For the CDR3, the DNA is TGTGCCACCAGCCCCGGGACTAGCGGGAGCAATGAGCAGTTCTTC. As protein: CATSPGTSGSNEQFF. The chain joins TRBV15 to TRBJ2-1; 14 nucleotides align to TRBD2. The CDR3 consists of 15 residues. Germline CDR1 is LNHNV and CDR2 is YYDKDF (reference sequence). The J segment lost 6 bases and the V segment lost 5 bases, leaving 3 bases of the junction unmatched.

The V call is TRBV5-1, the J call TRBJ2-5; TRBD2 matches at 9 bases. After removal of 4 bases from V and 4 bases from J, the junction contained 5 bases not matched to a gene. Germline V gene sequence: CDR1 SGHRS, CDR2 YFSETQ. CDR3 length: 14 amino acids. The CDR3 sequence is CASSISGSRETQYF. Written as DNA, the CDR3 is TGCGCCAGCAGCATTAGCGGGAGCAGAGAGACCCAGTACTTC. Variable domain in full (rest from reference TRBV5-1 and TRBJ2-5): KAGVTQTPRYLIKTRGQQVTLSCSPISGHRSVSWYQQTPGQGLQFLFEYFSETQRNKGNFPGRFSGRQFSNSRSEMNVSTLELGDSALYLCASSISGSRETQYFGPGTRLLVL.

The sample holds one count of this clone. The chain recombines TRBV4-1 with TRBJ1-4, with TRBD1 as a possible D gene (6 bases). CDR1 is MGHRA and CDR2 is YSYEKL in the germline V gene. The CDR3 covers 16 residues. Deletions cut 6 bases from V and 3 bases from J, with 17 bases between. The CDR3 here is CASSRGRDTPNEKLFF. For the CDR3, the DNA is TGCGCCAGCAGTCGAGGCCGGGACACCCCTAATGAAAAACTGTTTTTT.

The V gene is TRBV4-2, the J gene TRBJ2-2; 8 bases fit TRBD1. The CDR3 has 16 residues. In germline, CDR1 is LGHNA, CDR2 YNFKEQ. V lost 4 bases and J lost 0; bases outside the gene matches: 4. CDR3 DNA: TGTGCCAGCAGCCGAGAACAGGGGGCGAACACCGGGGAGCTGTTTTTT. Protein: CASSREQGANTGELFF.

This chain links TRBV6-6 with TRBJ2-7, with TRBD1 matching over 10 bases. V was clipped by 6 bases and J by 1 base; unmatched bases: 9. The germline V gene has CDR1 MNHNY and CDR2 SVGAGI (reference sequence). There are 16 residues in the CDR3. The CDR3 bases are TGTGCCAGCAGAGACGAACCGGGACAGGGGTCCTACGAGCAGTACTTC. It specifies CASRDEPGQGSYEQYF.

The chain employs TRBV9 and TRBJ1-4; maybe TRBD1 (5 bases). The CDR3 extends over 15 amino acids. Trimming shortened V by 0 bases and J by 6 bases, and 12 bases separated the two germline ends. The V gene's germline CDR1 is SGDLS and CDR2 YYNGEE. CDR3 in amino acids: CASSVERGGDEKLFF. The CDR3 bases are TGTGCCAGCAGCGTAGAAAGGGGTGGGGATGAAAAACTGTTTTTT. The full variable domain, rest sourced from reference TRBV9 and TRBJ1-4, is DSGVTQTPKHLITATGQRVTLRCSPRSGDLSVYWYQQSLDQGLQFLIQYYNGEERAKGNILERFSAQQFPDLHSELNLSSLELGDSALYFCASSVERGGDEKLFFGSGTQLSVL.

This chain joins TRBV7-8 and TRBJ2-7, with 11 bases lining up with TRBD2. Germline V gene data show CDR1 as SGHVS and CDR2 as FQNEAQ. The CDR3 covers 16 residues. V shed 4 bases and J 0 bases; nucleotides not matched to a gene: 5. CDR3 DNA sequence: TGTGCCAGCAGCTCAAGACTAGCGGGGAACTCCTACGAGCAGTACTTC. It yields the protein CASSSRLAGNSYEQYF.

The rearrangement links TRBV5-4 to TRBJ2-1; TRBD2 agrees at 8 bases. V was pared by 0 bases and J by 5 bases, with 4 bases of the junction left unmatched. The CDR3 has 15 residues. Germline lookup yields CDR1 SGHNT and CDR2 YYREEE (reference sequence). The DNA for the CDR3 is TGTGCCAGCAGCTTGGTGGGACTAGTGAACAATGAGCAGTTCTTC. As protein: CASSLVGLVNNEQFF.

This chain's CDR3 is CASSSSRQGASYEQYF. The CDR3 nucleotides are TGTGCCAGCAGCTCTAGTCGACAGGGGGCCTCCTACGAGCAGTACTTC. The chain uses TRBV11-1 and TRBJ2-7; 10 nucleotides agree with TRBD1. Germline trimming cut 4 bases from V and 0 bases from J; bases unmatched to any gene: 6. Germline V CDR1 and CDR2: SGHAT, FQDESV (reference sequence). This CDR3 is 16 amino acids long.

The V gene is TRBV5-1, the J gene TRBJ2-2; 7 bases line up with TRBD2. The junction had 4 bases not matched to a gene; V was cut back by 0 bases and J by 2 bases. The germline gives CDR1 SGHRS, CDR2 YFSETQ. The CDR3 length is 16 residues. Here the CDR3 reads CASSLEVAGNTGELFF. The CDR3 nucleotides read TGCGCCAGCAGCTTGGAAGTAGCGGGCAACACCGGGGAGCTGTTTTTT.

This clone was recorded only once. This chain links TRBV7-9 with TRBJ1-1; 9 nucleotides agree with TRBD1. The CDR3 sequence is 15 residues long. Germline trimming cut 5 bases from V and 0 bases from J; bases unmatched to any gene: 4. CDR1 is SEHNR and CDR2 is FQNEAQ in the germline V gene (reference sequence). For the CDR3, the DNA is TGTGCCAGCAGCGAGGGACAGGGAATGAACACTGAAGCTTTCTTT. This encodes CASSEGQGMNTEAFF.

This clone was observed a handful of times. The V and J genes are TRBV28 and TRBJ2-1; 8 nucleotides line up with TRBD2. V lost 5 bases and J lost 6; bases outside the gene matches: 9. The CDR3 length is 15 residues. Germline lookup yields CDR1 MDHEN and CDR2 SYDVKM. The CDR3 region is CASSRAGDLVNEQFF. The CDR3 DNA is TGTGCCAGCAGTCGAGCGGGAGATCTTGTCAATGAGCAGTTCTTC.

The chain carries TRBV2 and TRBJ2-3; D remains ambiguous. The V end was cut by 2 bases, the J end by 1 base, with 10 bases between. Germline V gene lookup returns CDR1 SNHLY and CDR2 FYNNEI. This CDR3 has 15 amino acids. This chain's CDR3 is CASSEPGRGTDTQYF. The CDR3 DNA reads as TGTGCCAGCAGTGAACCCGGCCGGGGCACAGATACGCAGTATTTT.

The V call is TRBV5-4, the J call TRBJ1-1; D is undetermined. The CDR3 runs to 12 residues. Germline values: CDR1 SGHNT, CDR2 YYREEE (reference sequence). The V end lost 4 bases, the J end lost 10 bases, and 14 bases lay between the germline ends. CDR3 DNA sequence: TGTGCCAGCAGCCGAAGAGGAACGGGAGCTTTCTTT. Protein sequence: CASSRRGTGAFF.

The V gene is TRBV4-2, the J gene TRBJ2-1, with 11 bases fitting TRBD2. V lost 0 bases and J lost 4; bases outside the gene matches: 8. The CDR3 extends over 18 amino acids. CDR1 and CDR2 (germline): LGHNA, YNFKEQ. The DNA for the CDR3 is TGTGCCAGCAGCCAAGAGCCGATGACTAGCGGGAAATACAATGAGCAGTTCTTC. Protein sequence: CASSQEPMTSGKYNEQFF.